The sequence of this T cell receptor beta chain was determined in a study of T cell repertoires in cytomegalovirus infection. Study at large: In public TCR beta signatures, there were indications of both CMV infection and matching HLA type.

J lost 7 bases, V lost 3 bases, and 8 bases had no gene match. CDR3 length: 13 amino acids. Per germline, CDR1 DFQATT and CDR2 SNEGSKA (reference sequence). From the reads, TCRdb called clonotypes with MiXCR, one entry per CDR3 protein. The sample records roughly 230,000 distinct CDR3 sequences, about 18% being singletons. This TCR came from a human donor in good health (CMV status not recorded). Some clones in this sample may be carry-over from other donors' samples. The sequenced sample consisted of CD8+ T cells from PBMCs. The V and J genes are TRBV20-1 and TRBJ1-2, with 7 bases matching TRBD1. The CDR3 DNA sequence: TGCAGTGCTAGTATAAGACAGGGATCTGGCTACACCTTC. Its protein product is CSASIRQGSGYTF.